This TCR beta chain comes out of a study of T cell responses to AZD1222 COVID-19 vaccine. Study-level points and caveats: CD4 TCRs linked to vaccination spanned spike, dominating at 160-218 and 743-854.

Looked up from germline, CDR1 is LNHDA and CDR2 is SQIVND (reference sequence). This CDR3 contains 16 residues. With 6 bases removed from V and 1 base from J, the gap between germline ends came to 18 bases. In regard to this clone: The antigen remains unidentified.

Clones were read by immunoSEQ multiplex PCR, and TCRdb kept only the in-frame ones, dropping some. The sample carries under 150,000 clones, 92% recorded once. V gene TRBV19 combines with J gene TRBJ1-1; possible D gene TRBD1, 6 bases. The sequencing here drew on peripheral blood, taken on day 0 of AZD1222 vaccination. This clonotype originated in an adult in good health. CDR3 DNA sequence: TGTGCCAGTAGGCGAACGTCGAAGGGGGGGAACACTGAAGCTTTCTTT. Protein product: CASRRTSKGGNTEAFF.